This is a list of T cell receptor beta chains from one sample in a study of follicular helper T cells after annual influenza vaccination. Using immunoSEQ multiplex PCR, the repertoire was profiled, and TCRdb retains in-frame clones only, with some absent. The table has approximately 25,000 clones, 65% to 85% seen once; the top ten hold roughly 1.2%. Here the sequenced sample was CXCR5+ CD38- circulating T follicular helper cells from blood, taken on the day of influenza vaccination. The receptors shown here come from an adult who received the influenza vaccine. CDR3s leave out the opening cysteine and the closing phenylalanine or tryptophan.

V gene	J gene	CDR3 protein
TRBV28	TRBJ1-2	ASSLGGQGSGYT
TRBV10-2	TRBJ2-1	ASSEPGQGIWEQF
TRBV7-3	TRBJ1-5	ASSSRKDQPQH
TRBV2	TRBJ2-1	ASSDVGTSGMDEQF
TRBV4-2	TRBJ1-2	ASSPIAGAGYT
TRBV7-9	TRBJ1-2	ASSYSDYGYT
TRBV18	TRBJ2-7	ASSPRGQGAASGSYEQY
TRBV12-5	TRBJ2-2	ASGLVLGGDTNTGELF
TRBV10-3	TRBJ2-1	AISESKSNSPLRGEQF
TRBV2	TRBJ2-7	ASRYSLEQY
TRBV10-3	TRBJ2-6	AISTRSGANVLT
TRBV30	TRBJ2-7	ASHRGAYEQY
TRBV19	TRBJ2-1	ASLKRTSGRETNEQF
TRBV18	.	ATSRDRGLYEQY
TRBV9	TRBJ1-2	ASSDRQGTNYGYT
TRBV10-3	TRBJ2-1	AISDSIAGGGVEF
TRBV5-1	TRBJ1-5	ASSLRPGTGYGDNQPQH
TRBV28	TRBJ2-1	ASRGKGVPGGEQF
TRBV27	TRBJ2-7	ASSLERSPLSSYEQY
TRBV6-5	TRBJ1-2	ASSVSVYGYT
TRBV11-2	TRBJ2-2	ASSFAGVSGELF
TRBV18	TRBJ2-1	ASSPIKSSYNEQF
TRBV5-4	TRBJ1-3	ATTTASGNTIY
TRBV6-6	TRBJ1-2	ASSYGRGSNYGYT
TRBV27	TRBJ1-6	ASSLEDSDNSPLH
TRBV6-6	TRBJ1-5	ASTQDRVRGQPQH
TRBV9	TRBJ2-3	ASSVVKGSTGDTQY
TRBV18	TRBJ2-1	ASSPSQLDEQF
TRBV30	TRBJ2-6	AWSRASSGANVLT
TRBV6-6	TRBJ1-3	ASSFLGTGGRNTIY
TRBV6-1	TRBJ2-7	ASSSSGSPYEQY
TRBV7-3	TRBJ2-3	ASSLGSASGVDTQY
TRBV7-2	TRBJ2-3	ASGQGTDTQY
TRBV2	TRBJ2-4	ASSLRVKNIQY
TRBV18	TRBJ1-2	ASSPGQGRNYGYT
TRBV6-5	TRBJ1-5	ASRQTDYQPQH
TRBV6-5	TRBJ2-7	ASSTRDRAYEQY
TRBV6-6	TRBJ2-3	ASSYRAGSLTDTQY
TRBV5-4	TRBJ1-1	ASSPSLEGSNTEAF
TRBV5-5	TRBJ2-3	ASSLGPAGGPGDTQY
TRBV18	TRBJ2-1	ASSPGSGNAGEQF
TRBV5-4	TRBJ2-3	ASSNDWQDTQY
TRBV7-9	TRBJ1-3	ASSLGTGAIQVTGSTIY
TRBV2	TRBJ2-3	ASTSQGAGTDTQY
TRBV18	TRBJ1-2	ASSPEQENYGYT
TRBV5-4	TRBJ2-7	ASSTRDRGGRGEQY
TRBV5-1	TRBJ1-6	ASSLGTQGSPLH
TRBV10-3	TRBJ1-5	AIRTADNQPQH
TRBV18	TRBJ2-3	ASSQGLAALDTQY
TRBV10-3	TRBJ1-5	AIRQGSDQPQH
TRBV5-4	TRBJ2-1	ASRRDRGPVNEQF
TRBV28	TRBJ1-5	ASSPQDQPQH
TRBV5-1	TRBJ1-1	ASTLGGAQNTEAF
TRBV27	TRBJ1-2	ASSSLDRQRKYGYT
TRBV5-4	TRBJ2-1	ASSSGTRIGEQF
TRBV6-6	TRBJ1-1	ATTGSGGMNTEAF
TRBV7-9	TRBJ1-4	ASSLTWGPMF
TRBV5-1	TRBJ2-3	ASSPRMAGLSTDTQY
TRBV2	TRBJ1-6	ASMAQGNSPLH